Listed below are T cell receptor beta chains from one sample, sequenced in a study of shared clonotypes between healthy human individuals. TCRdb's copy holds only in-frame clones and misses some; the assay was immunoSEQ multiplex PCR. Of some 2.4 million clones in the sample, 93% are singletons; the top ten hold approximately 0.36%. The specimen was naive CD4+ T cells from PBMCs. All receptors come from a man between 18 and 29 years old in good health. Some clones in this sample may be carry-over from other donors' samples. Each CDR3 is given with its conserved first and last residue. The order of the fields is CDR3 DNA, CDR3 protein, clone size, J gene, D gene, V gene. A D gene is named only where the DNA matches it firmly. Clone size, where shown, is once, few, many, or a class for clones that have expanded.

CDR3 DNA: TGTGCCAGCAGTTCAGGGCGAGACTATGGCTACACCTTC
CDR3 protein: CASSSGRDYGYTF
clone size: -
J gene: TRBJ1-2
D gene: -
V gene: TRBV6-5

CDR3 DNA: TGCGCCAGCAGCTTGTCGCCCGCGGGAAGCAATCAGCCCCAGCATTTT
CDR3 protein: CASSLSPAGSNQPQHF
clone size: -
J gene: TRBJ1-5
D gene: -
V gene: TRBV5-1

CDR3 DNA: TGTGCCAGCAGCTTATACTCCAAGCAGTTCTTC
CDR3 protein: CASSLYSKQFF
clone size: -
J gene: TRBJ2-1
D gene: -
V gene: TRBV7-9

CDR3 DNA: TGTGCCAGTAGCTCTTGGGGGCAGGTTAAAGACTACGAGCAGTACTTC
CDR3 protein: CASSSWGQVKDYEQYF
clone size: -
J gene: TRBJ2-7
D gene: -
V gene: TRBV19

CDR3 DNA: TGTGCCAGCAGCCCGACAGGGGAGCCCTACGAGCAGTACTTC
CDR3 protein: CASSPTGEPYEQYF
clone size: -
J gene: TRBJ2-7
D gene: TRBD1
V gene: TRBV5-6

CDR3 DNA: TGTGCCAGCAGCCCCGGGCGGGAGAGAAACACCATATATTTT
CDR3 protein: CASSPGRERNTIYF
clone size: -
J gene: TRBJ1-3
D gene: -
V gene: TRBV6-5

CDR3 DNA: TGCGCCAGCAGCCCGCGGACAGGCTCCTACGAGCAGTACTTC
CDR3 protein: CASSPRTGSYEQYF
clone size: -
J gene: TRBJ2-7
D gene: TRBD1
V gene: TRBV5-1

CDR3 DNA: TGTGCCTGGAGGACCACAGGGGGAGCACTCGAAGCTTTCTTT
CDR3 protein: CAWRTTGGALEAFF
clone size: few
J gene: TRBJ1-1
D gene: TRBD1
V gene: TRBV30

CDR3 DNA: TGTGCCAGCAGTGAGGAAAGGGCCTCCTACGAGCAGTACTTC
CDR3 protein: CASSEERASYEQYF
clone size: -
J gene: TRBJ2-7
D gene: -
V gene: TRBV2

CDR3 DNA: TGTGCCACCAGCAGAGATCGGCTAGCGGGAGTTAAGCAGTACTTC
CDR3 protein: CATSRDRLAGVKQYF
clone size: once
J gene: TRBJ2-7
D gene: TRBD2
V gene: TRBV15

CDR3 DNA: TGCGCCAGCAGCCAAGTCGGGGGGACAGAATACGAGCAGTACTTC
CDR3 protein: CASSQVGGTEYEQYF
clone size: -
J gene: TRBJ2-7
D gene: -
V gene: TRBV4-1

CDR3 DNA: TGTGCCAGCAGCGCTAGGACAGGCGAGACCCAGTACTTC
CDR3 protein: CASSARTGETQYF
clone size: -
J gene: TRBJ2-5
D gene: TRBD1
V gene: TRBV27

CDR3 DNA: TGTGCCAGTAGTTTTGAGGGGAGAGGTAATGAAAAACTGTTTTTT
CDR3 protein: CASSFEGRGNEKLFF
clone size: -
J gene: TRBJ1-4
D gene: -
V gene: TRBV19

CDR3 DNA: TGTGCCACCAGCAGAGATCCGGGAACTGAGCAGTTCTTC
CDR3 protein: CATSRDPGTEQFF
clone size: -
J gene: TRBJ2-1
D gene: -
V gene: TRBV15

CDR3 DNA: TGTGCCACGTCCCTATCCGGGAGAACCACAGATACGCAGTATTTT
CDR3 protein: CATSLSGRTTDTQYF
clone size: -
J gene: TRBJ2-3
D gene: -
V gene: TRBV6-5

CDR3 DNA: TGTGCCAGCAGCCTAGAGAGTGGCGGGGCTGCATATGGCTACACCTTC
CDR3 protein: CASSLESGGAAYGYTF
clone size: -
J gene: TRBJ1-2
D gene: -
V gene: TRBV7-9

CDR3 DNA: TGTGCCAGCAGTTCCCCCGGGGCAGGGAACACTGAAGCTTTCTTT
CDR3 protein: CASSSPGAGNTEAFF
clone size: -
J gene: TRBJ1-1
D gene: -
V gene: TRBV6-6

CDR3 DNA: TGTGCCAGCAGCCGATTAAGGGGAGGCTCCTACGAGCAGTACTTC
CDR3 protein: CASSRLRGGSYEQYF
clone size: -
J gene: TRBJ2-7
D gene: -
V gene: TRBV14

CDR3 DNA: TGTGCCAGCAGCAAGATCGGGATTTCAAATTCCTACGAGCAGTACTTC
CDR3 protein: CASSKIGISNSYEQYF
clone size: -
J gene: TRBJ2-7
D gene: -
V gene: TRBV7-8

CDR3 DNA: TGTGCCAGCAGCTTGGGGACGGGGGGCTCTGGAAACACCATATATTTT
CDR3 protein: CASSLGTGGSGNTIYF
clone size: -
J gene: TRBJ1-3
D gene: -
V gene: TRBV5-6

CDR3 DNA: TGTGCCAGCAGCTTAGGAGGCGATGTTTGGGACAGGGGGCGAGAGTTGTACTTC
CDR3 protein: CASSLGGDVWDRGRELYF
clone size: -
J gene: TRBJ2-7
D gene: TRBD1
V gene: TRBV11-2

CDR3 DNA: TGTGCCAGCAGCTTAGCCCCGGACAGGGCGGATACGCAGTATTTT
CDR3 protein: CASSLAPDRADTQYF
clone size: once
J gene: TRBJ2-3
D gene: TRBD1
V gene: TRBV11-1

CDR3 DNA: TGTGCCAGCAGCTTGGGGAAGCGAGAGACCCAGTACTTC
CDR3 protein: CASSLGKRETQYF
clone size: -
J gene: TRBJ2-5
D gene: -
V gene: TRBV5-4

CDR3 DNA: TGTGCCAGCAGCGTATCCCCTCACCAGGGTCTCACTGAAGCTTTCTTT
CDR3 protein: CASSVSPHQGLTEAFF
clone size: once
J gene: TRBJ1-1
D gene: -
V gene: TRBV9

CDR3 DNA: TGTGCCTGGAGGTCCTGGGGGGTGAATGAAAAACTGTTTTTT
CDR3 protein: CAWRSWGVNEKLFF
clone size: -
J gene: TRBJ1-4
D gene: -
V gene: TRBV30

CDR3 DNA: TGTGCCAGTAGTATAGCTTCAGGGGCTACGCAGTATTTT
CDR3 protein: CASSIASGATQYF
clone size: -
J gene: TRBJ2-3
D gene: -
V gene: TRBV19

CDR3 DNA: TGTGCCAGCAGCGTAACCGCCCTCACGTACAATGAGCAGTTCTTC
CDR3 protein: CASSVTALTYNEQFF
clone size: -
J gene: TRBJ2-1
D gene: -
V gene: TRBV9

CDR3 DNA: TGTGCCTGGACCCGTGGGCTAGCCCAAGAAACAGATACGCAGTATTTT
CDR3 protein: CAWTRGLAQETDTQYF
clone size: -
J gene: TRBJ2-3
D gene: -
V gene: TRBV30

CDR3 DNA: TGTGCCAGCAGTGGGGAGACCCAGTACTTC
CDR3 protein: CASSGETQYF
clone size: -
J gene: TRBJ2-5
D gene: -
V gene: TRBV7-9

CDR3 DNA: TGTGCCAGCAGCTTGAAACTAGCGGGACAAGAGACCCAGTACTTC
CDR3 protein: CASSLKLAGQETQYF
clone size: -
J gene: TRBJ2-5
D gene: TRBD2
V gene: TRBV5-4

CDR3 DNA: TGTGCCAGCAGTCGGAGGGCTTTTCAGGGAGCAACTAATGAAAAACTGTTTTTT
CDR3 protein: CASSRRAFQGATNEKLFF
clone size: -
J gene: TRBJ1-4
D gene: -
V gene: TRBV27

CDR3 DNA: TGCAGCGTCCTAAGGACAGGGGGTAATGAAAAACTGTTTTTT
CDR3 protein: CSVLRTGGNEKLFF
clone size: -
J gene: TRBJ1-4
D gene: TRBD1
V gene: TRBV29-1

CDR3 DNA: TGTGCCAGCAGTTATAAGGACAGCAGATTCACAGATACGCAGTATTTT
CDR3 protein: CASSYKDSRFTDTQYF
clone size: once
J gene: TRBJ2-3
D gene: -
V gene: TRBV6-5

CDR3 DNA: TGTGCCAGCAGTGGCGACAGGTTTGAAGCTTTCTTT
CDR3 protein: CASSGDRFEAFF
clone size: -
J gene: TRBJ1-1
D gene: -
V gene: TRBV2

CDR3 DNA: TGCGCCAGCAGTATCAGGTTGGCGGCCTCCTACGAGCAGTACTTC
CDR3 protein: CASSIRLAASYEQYF
clone size: -
J gene: TRBJ2-7
D gene: -
V gene: TRBV5-1

CDR3 DNA: TGTGCCAGCAGGATCGGGCTGCCCGATGAGACCCAGTACTTC
CDR3 protein: CASRIGLPDETQYF
clone size: -
J gene: TRBJ2-5
D gene: -
V gene: TRBV5-4

CDR3 DNA: TGCGCCAGCAAATACGGGACAGGGCCCCCTTACGAGCAGTACTTC
CDR3 protein: CASKYGTGPPYEQYF
clone size: -
J gene: TRBJ2-7
D gene: TRBD1
V gene: TRBV5-1

CDR3 DNA: TGTGCCAGCAGTTTCGTACGCAATCAGCCCCAGCATTTT
CDR3 protein: CASSFVRNQPQHF
clone size: -
J gene: TRBJ1-5
D gene: -
V gene: TRBV27

CDR3 DNA: TGCGCCAGCAGCTCAGGGGGCAGCAATCAGCCCCAGCATTTT
CDR3 protein: CASSSGGSNQPQHF
clone size: -
J gene: TRBJ1-5
D gene: TRBD1
V gene: TRBV5-1

CDR3 DNA: TGTGCCGGGGGGGGACGGGCTAATGAAAAACTGTTTTTT
CDR3 protein: CAGGGRANEKLFF
clone size: once
J gene: TRBJ1-4
D gene: -
V gene: TRBV28

CDR3 DNA: TGTGCCAGCAGCCAAGCCGGGTCTTGGGCTTTCTTT
CDR3 protein: CASSQAGSWAFF
clone size: few
J gene: TRBJ1-1
D gene: -
V gene: TRBV14

CDR3 DNA: TGTGCCAGCAGCCACGGGACAGCCTTCGAGCAGTACTTC
CDR3 protein: CASSHGTAFEQYF
clone size: -
J gene: TRBJ2-7
D gene: TRBD1
V gene: TRBV5-6

CDR3 DNA: TGTGCCAGCAAGCGGGAGGGCCCTGGGTTTGGTGAGCAGTTCTTC
CDR3 protein: CASKREGPGFGEQFF
clone size: -
J gene: TRBJ2-1
D gene: TRBD2
V gene: TRBV6-5

CDR3 DNA: TGTGCCACCCTACCACGGACGGCCTATAATCAGCCCCAGCATTTT
CDR3 protein: CATLPRTAYNQPQHF
clone size: -
J gene: TRBJ1-5
D gene: -
V gene: TRBV28

CDR3 DNA: TGTGCCAGCAGCCGGGGCCGGGGGCTGGGAAACACCATATATTTT
CDR3 protein: CASSRGRGLGNTIYF
clone size: -
J gene: TRBJ1-3
D gene: -
V gene: TRBV27

CDR3 DNA: TGTGCCAGCAGTGGCCCCGTGACGGCGGCAGAGACCCAGTACTTC
CDR3 protein: CASSGPVTAAETQYF
clone size: -
J gene: TRBJ2-5
D gene: -
V gene: TRBV2

CDR3 DNA: TGTGCCAGCAGCCAAGACGCGACTAGCGGTCGAAGAGGTACGCAGTATTTT
CDR3 protein: CASSQDATSGRRGTQYF
clone size: -
J gene: TRBJ2-3
D gene: TRBD2
V gene: TRBV4-2

CDR3 DNA: TGCGCCAGCGCCGATCTCTCGGGTCCCCAAGAGACCCAGTACTTC
CDR3 protein: CASADLSGPQETQYF
clone size: -
J gene: TRBJ2-5
D gene: -
V gene: TRBV5-1

CDR3 DNA: TGTGCCAGCTCGCAGACTAGCGGGAGCACAGATACGCAGTATTTT
CDR3 protein: CASSQTSGSTDTQYF
clone size: -
J gene: TRBJ2-3
D gene: TRBD2
V gene: TRBV18

CDR3 DNA: TGTGCCAGCAGTGGTCTCTCTGGCTCCTACAATGAGCAGTTCTTC
CDR3 protein: CASSGLSGSYNEQFF
clone size: -
J gene: TRBJ2-1
D gene: -
V gene: TRBV6-1

CDR3 DNA: TGCGCCAGCAGCCCCGGGACGGCTAGCACAGATACGCAGTATTTT
CDR3 protein: CASSPGTASTDTQYF
clone size: -
J gene: TRBJ2-3
D gene: -
V gene: TRBV5-1

CDR3 DNA: TGCGCCAGCAGCTTGGAGGCGGGGCCCGGGGAGCTGTTTTTT
CDR3 protein: CASSLEAGPGELFF
clone size: -
J gene: TRBJ2-2
D gene: -
V gene: TRBV5-1

CDR3 DNA: TGCGCCAGCAGCTTGGACCGGACAGGGGGCCCTGAAGCTTTCTTT
CDR3 protein: CASSLDRTGGPEAFF
clone size: once
J gene: TRBJ1-1
D gene: TRBD1
V gene: TRBV5-1

CDR3 DNA: TGTGCCTGGAGGGAGAAGGGTCAAGGCACAGATACGCAGTATTTT
CDR3 protein: CAWREKGQGTDTQYF
clone size: -
J gene: TRBJ2-3
D gene: -
V gene: TRBV30

CDR3 DNA: TGTGCCAGTAGTGCGGGGGCCCCGGCCCTCTCCTACGAGCAGTACTTC
CDR3 protein: CASSAGAPALSYEQYF
clone size: -
J gene: TRBJ2-7
D gene: -
V gene: TRBV19